The clone carrying this T cell receptor (beta chain) has only one observation. The germline V gene has CDR1 MDHEN and CDR2 SYDVKM. There are 16 residues in the CDR3. The junction had 7 bases not matched to a gene; V was cut back by 4 bases and J by 4 bases. The source of the sample is a study of blood T cell repertoires in COVID-19. At the level of the study: COVID-19 samples, acute and convalescent, were from the United States, Italy and Spain.

Generated by immunoSEQ multiplex PCR, the TCRdb table keeps only in-frame clones and is missing some. Of about 360,000 clones listed, around 82% are singletons. The sequence came from a man aged 25 to 40 with active or convalescent COVID-19. The rearrangement uses TRBV28 and TRBJ1-1, with 12 bases lining up with TRBD1. Specimen: peripheral blood. CDR3 region: CASSSGTGGRGTEAFF. CDR3 sequence (DNA): TGTGCCAGCAGTTCCGGGACAGGGGGCCGGGGCACTGAAGCTTTCTTT.